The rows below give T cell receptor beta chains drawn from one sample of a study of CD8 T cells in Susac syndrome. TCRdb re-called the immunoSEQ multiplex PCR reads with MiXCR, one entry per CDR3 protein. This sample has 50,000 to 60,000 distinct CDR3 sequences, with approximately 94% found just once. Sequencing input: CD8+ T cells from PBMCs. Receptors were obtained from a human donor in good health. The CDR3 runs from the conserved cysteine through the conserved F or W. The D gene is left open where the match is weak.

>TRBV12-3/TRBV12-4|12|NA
CASSQSSYEQYF
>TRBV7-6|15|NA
CASSPGGGTGTEQYF
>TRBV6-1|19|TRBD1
CASSEDQHGAGGPYNEQFF
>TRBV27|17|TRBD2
CASSFVISSGGYNEQFF
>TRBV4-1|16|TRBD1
CASRQDLGTDQETQYF
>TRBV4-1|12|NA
CASSQAFNEQFF
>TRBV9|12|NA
CASEQGAGELFF
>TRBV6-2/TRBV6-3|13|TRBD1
CASSTGVNTEAFF
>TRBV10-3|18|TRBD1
CAISEPPGTGDFNSPLHF
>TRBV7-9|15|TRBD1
CASSLADRVTGELFF
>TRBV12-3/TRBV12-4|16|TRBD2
CASSLGAGGLTDTQYF
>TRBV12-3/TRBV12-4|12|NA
CASAGGQGEQFF
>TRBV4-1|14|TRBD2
CASSQRSGGNEQFF
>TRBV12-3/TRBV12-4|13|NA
CASSSDQINEQFF
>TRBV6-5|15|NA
CASSGGYLRKNIQYF
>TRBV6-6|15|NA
CASSYAEASSYEQYF
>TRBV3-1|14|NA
CASSQELGENIQYF
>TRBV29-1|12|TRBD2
CSVDKRGDEQFF
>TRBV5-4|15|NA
CASSSARRSYNEQFF
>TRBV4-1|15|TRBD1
CASSQGTGYTGELFF
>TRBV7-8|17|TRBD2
CASSRGTSGGAYNEQFF
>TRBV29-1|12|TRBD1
CSVEDRVYEQYF
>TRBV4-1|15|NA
CASSQASGRGTEAFF
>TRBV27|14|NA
CASSPTVFGYEQYF
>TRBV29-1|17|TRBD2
CSVEWGLAGSSYNEQFF
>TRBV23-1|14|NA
CAPKVGSSTDTQYF
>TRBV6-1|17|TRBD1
CASSVVRRTGHTGELFF
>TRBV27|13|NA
CASSPNSDYEQYF
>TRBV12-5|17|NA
CASAPPDFKPPRYGYTF
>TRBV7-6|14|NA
CASSLGKGEETQYF
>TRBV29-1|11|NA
CSVVRENEQFF
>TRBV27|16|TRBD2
CASRAGLPGKWDTQYF
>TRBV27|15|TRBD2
CASSFLAGGQDEQFF
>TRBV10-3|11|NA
CAINQGTEAFF
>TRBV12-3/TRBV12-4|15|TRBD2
CASSSPRLARDTQYF
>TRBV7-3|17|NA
CASSLTPWAGNTGELFF
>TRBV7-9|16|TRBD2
CASSLVRAGGPDEQFF
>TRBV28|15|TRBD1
CASSLWGQGAYGYTF
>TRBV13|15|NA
CASSFGGLANTEAFF
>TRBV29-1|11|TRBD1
CSVEIGTGRYF
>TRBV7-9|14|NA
CASSQTDSNQPQHF
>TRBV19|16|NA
CASSTYREAGNQPQHF
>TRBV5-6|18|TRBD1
CASTPHPGTGSGANVLTF
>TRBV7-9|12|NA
CASSSQAAEQYF
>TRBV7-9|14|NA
CASSSIWPQETQYF
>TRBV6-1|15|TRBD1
CASSRQGDWNTEAFF
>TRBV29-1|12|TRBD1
CSGVGGTGSYTF
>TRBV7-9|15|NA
CASSLHRTDTDTQYF
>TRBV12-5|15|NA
CASGLVRAGFYEQYF